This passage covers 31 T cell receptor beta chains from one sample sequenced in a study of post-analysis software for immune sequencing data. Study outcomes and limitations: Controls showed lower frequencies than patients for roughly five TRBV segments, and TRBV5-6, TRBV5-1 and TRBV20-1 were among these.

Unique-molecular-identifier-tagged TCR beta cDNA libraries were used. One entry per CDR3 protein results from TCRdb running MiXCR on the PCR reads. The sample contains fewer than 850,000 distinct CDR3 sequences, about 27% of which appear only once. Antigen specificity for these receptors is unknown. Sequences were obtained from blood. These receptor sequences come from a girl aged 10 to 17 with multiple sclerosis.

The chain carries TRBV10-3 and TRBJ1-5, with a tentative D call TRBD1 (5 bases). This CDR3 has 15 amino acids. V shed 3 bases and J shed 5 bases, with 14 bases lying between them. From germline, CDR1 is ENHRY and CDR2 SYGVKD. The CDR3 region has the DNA TGTGCCATCAGTGACCCGGGACGGAAGCATCAGCCCCAGCATTTT. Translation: CAISDPGRKHQPQHF.

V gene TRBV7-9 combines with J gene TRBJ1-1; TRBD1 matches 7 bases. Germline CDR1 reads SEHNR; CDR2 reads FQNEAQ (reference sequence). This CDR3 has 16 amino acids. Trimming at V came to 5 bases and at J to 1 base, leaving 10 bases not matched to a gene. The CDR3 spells CASSPRQGGWNTEAFF. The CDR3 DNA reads TGTGCCAGCAGCCCTCGACAAGGGGGCTGGAACACTGAAGCTTTCTTT.

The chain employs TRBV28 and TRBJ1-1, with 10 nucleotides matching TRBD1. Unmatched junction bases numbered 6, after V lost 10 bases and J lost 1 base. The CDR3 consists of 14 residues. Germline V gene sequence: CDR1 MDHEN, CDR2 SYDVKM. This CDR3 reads CATYGQGENTEAFF. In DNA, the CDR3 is TGTGCCACCTACGGACAGGGGGAGAACACTGAAGCTTTCTTT.

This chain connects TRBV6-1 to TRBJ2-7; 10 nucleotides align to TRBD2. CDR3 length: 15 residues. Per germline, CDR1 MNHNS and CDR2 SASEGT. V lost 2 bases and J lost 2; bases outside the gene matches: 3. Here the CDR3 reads CASSERLAGAYEQYF. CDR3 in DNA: TGTGCCAGCAGTGAACGCCTAGCGGGAGCCTACGAGCAGTACTTC.

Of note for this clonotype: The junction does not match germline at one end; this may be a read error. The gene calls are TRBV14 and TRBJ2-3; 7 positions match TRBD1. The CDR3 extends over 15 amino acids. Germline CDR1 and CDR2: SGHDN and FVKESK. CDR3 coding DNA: TGTACCAGCAGCCTATCCGGGACAGCTACAGATACGCAGTATTTT. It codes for CTSSLSGTATDTQYF.

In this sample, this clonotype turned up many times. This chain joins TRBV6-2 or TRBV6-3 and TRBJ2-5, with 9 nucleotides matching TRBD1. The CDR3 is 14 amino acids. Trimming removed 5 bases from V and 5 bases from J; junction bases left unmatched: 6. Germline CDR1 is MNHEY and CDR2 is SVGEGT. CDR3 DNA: TGTGCCAGCAGTAGCAACAGGGGGCGGGAGACCCAGTACTTC. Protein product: CASSSNRGRETQYF.

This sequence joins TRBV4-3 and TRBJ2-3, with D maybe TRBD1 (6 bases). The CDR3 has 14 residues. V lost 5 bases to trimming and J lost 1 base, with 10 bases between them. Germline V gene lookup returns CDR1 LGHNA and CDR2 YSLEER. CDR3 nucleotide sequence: TGCGCCAGCAGCGTTTACAGGGGCACAGATACGCAGTATTTT. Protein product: CASSVYRGTDTQYF.

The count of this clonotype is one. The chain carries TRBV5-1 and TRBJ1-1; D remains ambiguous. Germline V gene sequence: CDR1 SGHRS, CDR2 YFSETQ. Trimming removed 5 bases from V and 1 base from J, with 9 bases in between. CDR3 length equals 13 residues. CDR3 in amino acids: CASRKRENTEAFF. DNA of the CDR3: TGCGCCAGCAGAAAGAGGGAGAACACTGAAGCTTTCTTT.

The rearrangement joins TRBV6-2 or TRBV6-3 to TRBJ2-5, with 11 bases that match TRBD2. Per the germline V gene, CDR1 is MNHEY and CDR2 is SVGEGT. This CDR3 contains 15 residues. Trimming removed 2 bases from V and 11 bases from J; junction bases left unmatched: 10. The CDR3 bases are TGTGCCAGCAGTTACATAGCGGGAGGGTCTGATGAGCAGTACTTC. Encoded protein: CASSYIAGGSDEQYF.

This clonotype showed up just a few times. The chain's CDR3 is CASSSAGLAGAKETQYF. The CDR3 nucleotides read TGTGCCAGCAGCTCCGCGGGACTAGCGGGGGCGAAAGAGACCCAGTACTTC. The gene calls are TRBV7-2 and TRBJ2-5; 14 nucleotides line up with TRBD2. After removal of 4 bases from V and 3 bases from J, the junction contained 7 bases not matched to a gene. This CDR3 has 17 residues. Germline CDR1 reads SGHTA; CDR2 reads FQGNSA. Using reference TRBV7-2 and TRBJ2-5 for the parts outside the CDR3, the full variable domain is GAGVSQSPSNKVTEKGKDVELRCDPISGHTALYWYRQSLGQGLEFLIYFQGNSAPDKSGLPSDRFSAERTGGSVSTLTIQRTQQEDSAVYLCASSSAGLAGAKETQYFGPGTRLLVL.

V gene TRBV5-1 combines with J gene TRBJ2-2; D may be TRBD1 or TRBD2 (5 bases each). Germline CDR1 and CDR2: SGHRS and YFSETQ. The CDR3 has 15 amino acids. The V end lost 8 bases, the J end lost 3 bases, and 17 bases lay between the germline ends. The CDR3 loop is CASTNRDGYTGELFF. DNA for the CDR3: TGCGCCAGTACAAACCGGGACGGATACACCGGGGAGCTGTTTTTT.

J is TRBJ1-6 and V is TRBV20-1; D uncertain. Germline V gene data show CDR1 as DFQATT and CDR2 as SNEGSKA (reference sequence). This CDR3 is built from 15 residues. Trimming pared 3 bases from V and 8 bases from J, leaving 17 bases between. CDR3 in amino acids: CSASSGSATHSPLHF. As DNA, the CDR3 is TGCAGTGCTAGTTCGGGCTCCGCAACCCATTCACCCCTCCACTTT.

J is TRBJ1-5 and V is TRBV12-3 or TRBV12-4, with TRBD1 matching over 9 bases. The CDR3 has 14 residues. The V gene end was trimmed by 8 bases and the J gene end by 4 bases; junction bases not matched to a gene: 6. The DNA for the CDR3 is TGTGCCAGCTGCATGACAGGGGGAAATCAGCCCCAGCATTTT. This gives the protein CASCMTGGNQPQHF.

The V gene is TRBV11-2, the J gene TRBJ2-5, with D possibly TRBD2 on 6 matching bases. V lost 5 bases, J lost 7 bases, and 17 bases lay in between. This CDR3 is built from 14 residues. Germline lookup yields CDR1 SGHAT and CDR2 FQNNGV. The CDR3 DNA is TGTGCCAGCAGCATCCGGGAGAGTCGGGGGACCCAGTACTTC. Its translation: CASSIRESRGTQYF.

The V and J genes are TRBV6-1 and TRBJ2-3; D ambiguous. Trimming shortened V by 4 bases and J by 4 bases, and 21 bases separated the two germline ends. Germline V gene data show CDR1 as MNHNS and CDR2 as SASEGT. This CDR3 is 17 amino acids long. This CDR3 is CASSVPLGRDGADTQYF. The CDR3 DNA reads TGTGCCAGCAGTGTCCCTTTGGGCCGCGATGGGGCAGATACGCAGTATTTT.

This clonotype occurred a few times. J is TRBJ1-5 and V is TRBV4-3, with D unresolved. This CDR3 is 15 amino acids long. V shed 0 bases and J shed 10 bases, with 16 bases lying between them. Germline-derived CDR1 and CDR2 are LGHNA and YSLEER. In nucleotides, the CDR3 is TGCGCCAGCAGCCAAGAGAGGCTAGTGGGTCGTCCCCAGCATTTT. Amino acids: CASSQERLVGRPQHF.

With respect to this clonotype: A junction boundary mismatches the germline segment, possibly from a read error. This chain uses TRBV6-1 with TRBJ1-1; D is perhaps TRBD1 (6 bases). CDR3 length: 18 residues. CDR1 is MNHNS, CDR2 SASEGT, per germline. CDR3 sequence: CASRPPAAGDSMNTEAFF. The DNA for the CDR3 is TGTGCTAGCAGACCCCCTGCTGCAGGGGATTCAATGAACACTGAAGCTTTCTTT.

CDR3 amino acids: CASGSTGSTEAFF. The CDR3 DNA is TGTGCCAGCGGCTCCACGGGGAGCACTGAAGCTTTCTTT. This chain connects TRBV7-8 to TRBJ1-1; D is unresolved. The CDR3 extends over 13 amino acids. V was clipped by 8 bases and J by 4 bases, with 14 bases between them. Germline lookup yields CDR1 SGHVS and CDR2 FQNEAQ.

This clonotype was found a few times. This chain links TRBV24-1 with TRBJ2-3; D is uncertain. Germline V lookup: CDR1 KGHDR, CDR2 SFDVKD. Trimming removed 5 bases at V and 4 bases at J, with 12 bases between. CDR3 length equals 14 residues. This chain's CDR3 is CATSAGYEADTQYF. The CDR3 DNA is TGTGCCACCAGTGCGGGTTATGAGGCAGATACGCAGTATTTT.

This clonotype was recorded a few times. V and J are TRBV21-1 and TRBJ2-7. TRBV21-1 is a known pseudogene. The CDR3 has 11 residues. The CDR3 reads CRVPSYYEQYF. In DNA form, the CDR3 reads TGCCGAGTACCAAGTTACTACGAGCAGTACTTC.

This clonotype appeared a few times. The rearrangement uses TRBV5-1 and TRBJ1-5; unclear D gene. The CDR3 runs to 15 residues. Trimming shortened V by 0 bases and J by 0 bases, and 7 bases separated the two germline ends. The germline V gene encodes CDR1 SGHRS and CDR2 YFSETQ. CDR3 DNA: TGCGCCAGCAGCTTGGGTCTTAGTAGCAATCAGCCCCAGCATTTT. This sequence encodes CASSLGLSSNQPQHF.

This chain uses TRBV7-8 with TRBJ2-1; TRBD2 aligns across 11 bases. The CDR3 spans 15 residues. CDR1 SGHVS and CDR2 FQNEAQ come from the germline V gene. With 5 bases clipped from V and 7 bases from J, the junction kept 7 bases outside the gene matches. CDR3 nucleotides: TGTGCCAGCAGCCCAGCTCGGACTAGCGGGAATGAGCAGTTCTTC. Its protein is CASSPARTSGNEQFF.

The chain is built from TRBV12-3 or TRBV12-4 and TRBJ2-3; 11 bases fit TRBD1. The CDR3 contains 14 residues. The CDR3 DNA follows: TGTGTCGGCAGACGGGACAGGGGGACAGATACGCAGTATTTT. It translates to CVGRRDRGTDTQYF.

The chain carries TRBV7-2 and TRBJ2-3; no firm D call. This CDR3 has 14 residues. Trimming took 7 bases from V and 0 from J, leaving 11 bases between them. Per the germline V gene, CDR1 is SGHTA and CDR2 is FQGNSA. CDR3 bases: TGTGCCAGCACGCCGGGCGCTAGCACAGATACGCAGTATTTT. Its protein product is CASTPGASTDTQYF.

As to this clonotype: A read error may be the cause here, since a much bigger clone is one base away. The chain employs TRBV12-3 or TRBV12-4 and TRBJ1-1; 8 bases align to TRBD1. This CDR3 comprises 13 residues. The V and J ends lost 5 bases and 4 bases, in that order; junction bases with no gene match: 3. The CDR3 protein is CASSTTGGTEAFF. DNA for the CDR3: TGTGCCAGCAGTACCACAGGGGGCACTGAAGCTTTCTTT.

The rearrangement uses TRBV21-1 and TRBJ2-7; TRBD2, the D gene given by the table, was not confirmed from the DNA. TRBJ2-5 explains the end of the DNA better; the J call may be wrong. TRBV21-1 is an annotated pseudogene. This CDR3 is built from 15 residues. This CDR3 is CASSLPGPGGETQYF. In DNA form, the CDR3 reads TGTGCCAGCAGCCTACCGGGCCCAGGCGGAGAGACCCAGTACTTC.

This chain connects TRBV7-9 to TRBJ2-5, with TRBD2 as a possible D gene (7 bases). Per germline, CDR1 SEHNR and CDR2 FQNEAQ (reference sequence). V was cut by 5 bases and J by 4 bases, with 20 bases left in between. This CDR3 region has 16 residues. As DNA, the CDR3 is TGTGCCAGCAGCCCTCCTTGGGGGCGGGAGAGAGAGACCCAGTACTTC. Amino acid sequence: CASSPPWGRERETQYF.

For the CDR3, the DNA is TGTGCCATCGGGCGGTCCTACAATGAGCAGTTCTTC. It specifies CAIGRSYNEQFF. This chain uses TRBV10-3 with TRBJ2-1; D call uncertain. Germline assignment: CDR1 ENHRY and CDR2 SYGVKD. V was clipped by 8 bases and J by 1 base, with 6 bases between them. The CDR3 length is 12 residues.

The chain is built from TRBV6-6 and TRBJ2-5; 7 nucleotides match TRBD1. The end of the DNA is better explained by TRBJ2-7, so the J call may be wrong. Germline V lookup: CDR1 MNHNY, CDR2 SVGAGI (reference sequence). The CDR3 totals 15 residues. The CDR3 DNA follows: TGTGCCAGCCGCCCGCTGAGAGGGGGCTCGTACGAGCAGTACTTC. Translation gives CASRPLRGGSYEQYF.

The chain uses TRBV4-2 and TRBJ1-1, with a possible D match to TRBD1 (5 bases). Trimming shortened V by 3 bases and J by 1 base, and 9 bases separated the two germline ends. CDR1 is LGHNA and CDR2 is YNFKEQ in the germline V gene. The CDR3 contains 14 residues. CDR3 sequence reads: CASSQDTKNTEAFF. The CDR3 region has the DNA TGTGCCAGCAGCCAGGACACGAAGAACACTGAAGCTTTCTTT.

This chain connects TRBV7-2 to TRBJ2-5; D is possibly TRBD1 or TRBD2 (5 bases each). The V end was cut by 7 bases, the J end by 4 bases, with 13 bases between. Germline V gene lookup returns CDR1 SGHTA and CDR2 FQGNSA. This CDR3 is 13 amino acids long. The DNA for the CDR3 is TGTGCCAGCAAAACCCCGGGGCGAGAGACCCAGTACTTC. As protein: CASKTPGRETQYF.